This is a list of T cell receptor beta chains from one sample in a study of T cell changes during pregnancy in multiple sclerosis. Assay used: immunoSEQ multiplex PCR; TCRdb lists only in-frame clones, some missing. The sample contains 25,000 to 30,000 clones, about 92% of which appear only once. Sequenced material: CD4+ T cells from peripheral blood mononuclear cells, taken in the first trimester of pregnancy. Every receptor here comes from a female donor with multiple sclerosis, enrolled in a pregnancy study. Each CDR3 is given with its conserved first and last residue. A D gene is named only where the DNA matches it firmly. Clone size is stated in some rows and not others, as once, few, many or a class when expanded.

v_gene	j_gene	abundance	d_gene	CDR3nt	CDR3aa
TRBV7-9	TRBJ2-3	NA	NA	TGTGCCAGCAGCCCACCCCCCCGAGGCGGAGATACGCAGTATTTT	CASSPPPRGGDTQYF
TRBV28	TRBJ2-1	NA	TRBD1	TGTGCCAGCAGCTTAACACAGGGGAATGAGCAGTTCTTC	CASSLTQGNEQFF
TRBV5-4	TRBJ1-1	NA	TRBD1	TGTGCCAGCAGCTCCCGACAGGGAAAAATGAACACTGAAGCTTTCTTT	CASSSRQGKMNTEAFF
TRBV5-4	TRBJ2-7	NA	NA	TGTGCCAGCAGCGTCGGACAGCGTATCTACGAGCAGTACTTC	CASSVGQRIYEQYF
TRBV11-3	TRBJ2-7	NA	TRBD1	TGTGCCAGCAGCTTAGAGGGACAGGGACTCGAGCAGTACTTC	CASSLEGQGLEQYF
TRBV2	TRBJ1-5	NA	NA	TGTGCCAGCACCCGACAGTTGACGAGCAATCAGCCCCAGCATTTT	CASTRQLTSNQPQHF
TRBV10-3	TRBJ1-2	NA	NA	TGTGCCATCAGTGAGTCCGTGGCCAGGAGGTGGACTGGCTACACCTTC	CAISESVARRWTGYTF
TRBV10-3	TRBJ1-4	NA	NA	TGTGCCATCAGCCGGAACAGGGAGAAACTGTTTTTT	CAISRNREKLFF
TRBV18	TRBJ2-7	NA	NA	TGTGCCAGCTCACCAGGTACAGTGCTCGAGCAGTACTTC	CASSPGTVLEQYF
TRBV2	TRBJ1-2	once	TRBD1	TGTGCCAGCAGAGACGACGGACAGGGCTTTACCGATGGCTACACCTTC	CASRDDGQGFTDGYTF
TRBV5-4	TRBJ2-1	NA	TRBD2	TGTGCCAGCAGCTTCACTAGCGGTAACAATGAGCAGTTCTTC	CASSFTSGNNEQFF
TRBV19	TRBJ1-5	NA	NA	TGTGCCAGTAGTATTTATCAGGCCTTGGGCAATCAGCCCCAGCATTTT	CASSIYQALGNQPQHF
TRBV6-1	TRBJ2-7	NA	NA	TGTGCCAGCGGGGAGGGGGTGACGGGCTACGAGCAGTACTTC	CASGEGVTGYEQYF
TRBV9	TRBJ1-2	once	NA	TGTGCCAGCAGCGTTTCCTCGAGCGGCGGCTACACCTTC	CASSVSSSGGYTF
TRBV27	TRBJ1-2	NA	TRBD1	TGTGCCAGTAGGGACAGGGGCCCCTATGGCTACACCTTC	CASRDRGPYGYTF
TRBV19	TRBJ2-3	NA	TRBD1	TGTGCCAGTAGTATGGGACAGGGACGGACAGATACGCAGTATTTT	CASSMGQGRTDTQYF
TRBV6-6	TRBJ2-7	few	TRBD1	TGTGCCAGCTCACCCCGAGGACAGGGGGCCTACGAGCAGTACTTC	CASSPRGQGAYEQYF
TRBV19	TRBJ1-5	NA	NA	TGTGCCAGTAGCCCCGTTGAGCCCCAGCATTTT	CASSPVEPQHF
TRBV28	TRBJ2-7	NA	NA	TGTGCCAGCAGTAAGGACAGAGGCTCCTACGAGCAGTACTTC	CASSKDRGSYEQYF
TRBV7-8	TRBJ2-1	NA	NA	TGTGCCAGCAGCTACCCAATAGGGGGGGGGTCCAACAATGAGCAGTTCTTC	CASSYPIGGGSNNEQFF
TRBV6-5	TRBJ2-7	NA	TRBD2	TGTGCCAGCAAAAGGACTAGGACCTCCTACGAGCAGTACTTC	CASKRTRTSYEQYF
TRBV2	TRBJ2-5	NA	NA	TGTGCCAGCAGTGGGTATGAGGGAGCCGAGACCCAGTACTTC	CASSGYEGAETQYF
TRBV6-6	TRBJ2-6	NA	NA	TGTGCCAGCAGTTATTTAGTAGGGGGAGGGGCCAACGTCCTGACTTTC	CASSYLVGGGANVLTF
TRBV7-8	TRBJ2-1	NA	TRBD2	TGTGCCAGCAGCCCGACTAGCGGGGCCTACAATGAGCAGTTCTTC	CASSPTSGAYNEQFF
TRBV7-8	TRBJ2-2	once	NA	TGTGCCAGCACTCTAAGACGGGGGACGAACACCGGGGAGCTGTTTTTT	CASTLRRGTNTGELFF
TRBV18	TRBJ1-4	NA	TRBD1	TGTGCCAGCTCACCACCTACAGGGGGGAGCGATGAAAAACTGTTTTTT	CASSPPTGGSDEKLFF
TRBV13	TRBJ2-3	NA	NA	TGTGCCAGCAGCTCCTCCTCTAGCACAGATACGCAGTATTTT	CASSSSSSTDTQYF
TRBV11-2	TRBJ1-6	once	NA	TGTGCCAGCAGCTTCAACAGCTCACCCCTCCACTTT	CASSFNSSPLHF
TRBV30	TRBJ1-2	NA	NA	TGTGCCTGGAAGACTCCCGGTTGGGGGGACTATGGCTACACCTTC	CAWKTPGWGDYGYTF
TRBV4-1	TRBJ1-5	NA	NA	TGCGCCAGCAGCCAAGTCCGCGGGGGCGCGGATCAGCCCCAGCATTTT	CASSQVRGGADQPQHF
TRBV9	TRBJ1-6	NA	NA	TGTGCCAGCAGCCTTGGCACGGGTTCACCCCTCCACTTT	CASSLGTGSPLHF
TRBV5-1	TRBJ1-4	NA	NA	TGCGCCAGCAGCCCCCGGGAATACAATGAAAAACTGTTTTTT	CASSPREYNEKLFF
TRBV7-2	TRBJ1-1	NA	NA	TGTGCCAGCAGCTTGGTAGGGGAGGGCACTGAAGCTTTCTTT	CASSLVGEGTEAFF
TRBV5-1	TRBJ1-2	NA	NA	TGCGCCAGCAGCTTGACGTTTAGCCAGGGAAACTATGGCTACACCTTC	CASSLTFSQGNYGYTF
TRBV19	TRBJ1-1	NA	NA	TGTGCCAGTAGTATAGGTGGAGGCGACACTGAAGCTTTCTTT	CASSIGGGDTEAFF
TRBV19	TRBJ1-2	NA	NA	TGTGCCAGTAGTCCATCGGGGGTCTCTGGCTACACCTTC	CASSPSGVSGYTF
TRBV9	TRBJ2-3	NA	NA	TGTGCCAGCAGCGTACAAGGGGGGGTTACCGCGCAGTATTTT	CASSVQGGVTAQYF
TRBV4-3	TRBJ2-1	NA	TRBD2	TGCGCCAGCAGCCAAGATGTGACTAGCGGGTTCGCCTCCTACAATGAGCAGTTCTTC	CASSQDVTSGFASYNEQFF
TRBV27	TRBJ2-1	NA	TRBD2	TGTGCCAGCAGACTAGCGGACTACAATGAGCAGTTCTTC	CASRLADYNEQFF